This T cell receptor beta chain was retrieved from a study of CD8 T cells in ankylosing spondylitis. Findings and caveats of the study: For ankylosing spondylitis blood, a TCR beta motif of seven to nine highly homologous variants appeared characteristic. Disease-linked clones bore a CD8+ phenotype, appearing relatively rarely in peripheral blood.

Making use of molecular barcodes, quantitative 5'-RACE generated TCR beta libraries. MiXCR, applied by TCRdb to the 5' RACE reads, yields one record per CDR3 protein. The repertoire includes 200,000 or so distinct CDR3 sequences, 25% to 30% of them detected once, and under 7% sits in the top ten. This clonotype was detected many times. Its antigen is as yet unknown. The CDR3 sequence is 14 residues long. With 8 bases removed from V and 3 bases from J, the gap between germline ends came to 17 bases. The TCR was taken from a male donor with ankylosing spondylitis or in good health (not recorded which). Sequenced: blood, either unsorted or a sorted T cell fraction (not recorded which). The rearrangement links TRBV12-3 or TRBV12-4 to TRBJ2-7; D call uncertain. DNA of the CDR3: TGTGCCAGCGGAGACATCCCTAGGAACTACGAGCAGTACTTC. Protein product: CASGDIPRNYEQYF.